This T cell receptor beta chain was identified during a study of T cell repertoires in ileal Crohn's disease. Patients were adults with ileal or ileocolonic Crohn's disease needing resection. This CDR3 has 16 amino acids. Germline V gene data show CDR1 as SGHDN and CDR2 as FVKESK. Trimming removed 4 bases from V and 5 bases from J, with 17 bases in between. TCRdb keeps only in-frame clones here, not all; method: immunoSEQ multiplex PCR. Of about 15,000 clones listed, roughly 70% are singletons. The chain uses TRBV14 and TRBJ2-2; maybe TRBD2 (6 bases). Sequences were obtained from ileal tissue. This receptor was obtained from an adult with Crohn's disease. The CDR3 reads CASSPLLGGRTGELFF. The DNA for the CDR3 is TGTGCCAGCAGCCCGCTATTGGGGGGTAGGACCGGGGAGCTGTTTTTT. Full variable domain (rest looked up from reference TRBV14 and TRBJ2-2): EAGVTQFPSHSVIEKGQTVTLRCDPISGHDNLYWYRRVMGKEIKFLLHFVKESKQDESGMPNNRFLAERTGGTYSTLKVQPAELEDSGVYFCASSPLLGGRTGELFFGEGSRLTVL.